These 32 T cell receptor beta chains were sequenced from one sample in a study of cytomegalovirus exposure and HLA in healthy donors. The PCR contained 60 Vbeta and 13 Jbeta primers. Sequencing was performed with immunoSEQ multiplex PCR; in TCRdb, only in-frame clones are kept and a portion is missing. The sample lists approximately 190,000 clones, approximately 79% seen once, with 6.3% in the top ten. Material for sequencing was PBMCs. The receptors stem from a man aged 40-50 years in good health and CMV-seropositive.

Concerning this clone: One junction end disagrees with the germline gene, perhaps due to a read error. The gene calls are TRBV4-2 and TRBJ2-2; D may be TRBD2 (5 bases). The CDR3 length is 15 residues. The germline CDR1 and CDR2 sequences are LGHNA and YNFKEQ. Here the CDR3 DNA reads TGTGCCAGCAGCCAATTGCGCACGAACACCGGGGAGCTGCTTTTT. Protein: CASSQLRTNTGELLF.

The V call is TRBV14, the J call TRBJ1-3, with D tentatively TRBD1 (5 bases). The CDR3 contains 16 residues. Germline V CDR1 and CDR2: SGHDN, FVKESK. The ends were cut back, 0 bases at V and 4 bases at J, with 13 bases in the middle. CDR3 DNA sequence: TGTGCCAGCAGCCAAGAATCGGCAGGGTCAGGAAACACCATATATTTT. Amino acids: CASSQESAGSGNTIYF.

As for this clone: The junction departs from the called germline gene at one end, perhaps through a read error. The rearrangement joins TRBV5-1 to TRBJ1-2; 9 bases agree with TRBD1. The CDR3 loop spans 12 amino acids. Germline CDR1 is SGHRS and CDR2 is YFSETQ. The CDR3 nucleotides are TGCGCCAGCAGCTTGCCATGGACAGGGGCAGTATTC. This translates into CASSLPWTGAVF.

This chain links TRBV19 with TRBJ1-1; possible D gene TRBD1, 5 bases. Germline V lookup: CDR1 LNHDA, CDR2 SQIVND (reference sequence). The CDR3 runs 17 residues. V dropped 1 base and J dropped 3 bases, with 18 bases sitting between them. CDR3 loop: CASSIAGQGIAYTEAFF. The CDR3 DNA is TGTGCCAGTAGTATAGCAGGGCAGGGTATTGCCTACACTGAAGCTTTCTTT.

This chain connects TRBV29-1 to TRBJ1-5; 9 bases agree with TRBD1. This CDR3 has 14 amino acids. V was clipped by 6 bases and J by 7 bases; unmatched bases: 10. Germline CDR1 reads SQVTM; CDR2 reads ANQGSEA. The CDR3, as DNA: TGCAGCGTCAAGACAGGGGGGCCACGGCAGCCCCAGCATTTT. This codes for CSVKTGGPRQPQHF.

The chain uses TRBV6-6 and TRBJ2-3; the match to TRBD2 covers 8 bases. The CDR3 is 14 residues long. Trimming at V came to 2 bases and at J to 8 bases, leaving 6 bases not matched to a gene. Germline V gene lookup returns CDR1 MNHNY and CDR2 SVGAGI (reference sequence). The CDR3 coding sequence is TGTGCCAGCAGTTACAAGCGGGGGACGGGTACGCAGTATTTT. Translated, it gives CASSYKRGTGTQYF.

The chain recombines TRBV11-3 with TRBJ2-7, with D possibly being TRBD1 (6 bases). This CDR3 has 14 amino acids. Per germline, CDR1 SGHNT and CDR2 YENEEA. V gave up 5 bases and J gave up 2 bases, with 13 bases separating them. DNA of the CDR3: TGTGCCAGCAGCCCCGCCGGGACACCCTACGAGCAGTACTTC. This sequence encodes CASSPAGTPYEQYF.

A word on this clone: The junction and the germline gene differ at one end; a read error may be behind it. V usage is TRBV7-7 and J usage is TRBJ2-5; D is unresolved. Germline CDR1 is SSHAT and CDR2 is FNYEAQ (reference sequence). The CDR3 runs to 14 residues. The CDR3 sequence: CASSLTPDQETQYF. The CDR3 nucleotides are TGTGCTAGCAGCTTAACCCCGGACCAAGAGACCCAGTACTTC.

CDR3 loop: CASSLEPVTEAFF. For the CDR3, the DNA is TGTGCCAGCAGCTTAGAGCCCGTAACTGAAGCTTTCTTT. This chain joins TRBV7-6 and TRBJ1-1; D is ambiguous. This CDR3 comprises 13 residues. V was shortened by 1 base and J by 5 bases, with 8 bases between the two germline ends. Germline V gene data show CDR1 as SGHVS and CDR2 as FNYEAQ.

J is TRBJ2-5 and V is TRBV4-3; 8 bases are a match to TRBD1. This CDR3 spans 13 amino acids. The V gene end was trimmed by 1 base and the J gene end by 9 bases; junction bases not matched to a gene: 4. CDR1 and CDR2 from the germline V gene are LGHNA and YSLEER. Written as DNA, the CDR3 is TGCGCCAGCAGCCAAGGCCAGGGGGCGGCCCAGTACTTC. Protein sequence: CASSQGQGAAQYF.

This chain uses TRBV4-1 with TRBJ1-5; D is ambiguous. This CDR3 is 15 amino acids long. Trimming shortened V by 2 bases and J by 4 bases, and 12 bases separated the two germline ends. Germline CDR1 and CDR2: MGHRA and YSYEKL. CDR3 loop: CASSQTSQRNQPQHF. The DNA of the CDR3 is TGCGCCAGCAGCCAAACATCACAGAGAAATCAGCCCCAGCATTTT.

The chain combines TRBV18 with TRBJ1-2; TRBD1 might be the D (6 bases). The CDR3 extends over 13 amino acids. The germline V gene encodes CDR1 KGHSH and CDR2 LQKENI. Deletions cut 3 bases from V and 3 bases from J, with 8 bases between. CDR3 sequence (DNA): TGTGCCAGCTCACCTAACAGGGACTATGGCTACACCTTC. Amino acids: CASSPNRDYGYTF.

CDR3 bases: TGTGCCTGGAGTGGCCAACCGGGACAGGGACCGTACTTC. Protein product: CAWSGQPGQGPYF. V gene TRBV30 combines with J gene TRBJ2-7; 9 nucleotides line up with TRBD1. Germline lookup yields CDR1 GTSNPN and CDR2 SVGIG (reference sequence). This CDR3 has 13 amino acids. J gave up 12 bases and V 1 base, and 10 bases lay outside the gene matches.

This chain links TRBV6-5 with TRBJ1-1; tentative D call: TRBD1 (6 bases). Trimming pared 11 bases from V and 4 bases from J, leaving 17 bases between. Germline CDR1 is MNHEY and CDR2 is SVGAGI. The CDR3 loop spans 13 amino acids. The CDR3, as DNA: TGTGCCTCCTCAACATTAGGGGGCACTGAAGCTTTCTTT. Translating it yields CASSTLGGTEAFF.

This clone has only one observation. V usage is TRBV11-1 and J usage is TRBJ2-4; D is possibly TRBD1 (5 bases). There are 15 residues in the CDR3. V was clipped by 9 bases and J by 1 base, with 16 bases between them. The germline gives CDR1 SGHAT, CDR2 FQDESV (reference sequence). The CDR3 loop reads CARRNPDNAKNIQYF. The DNA for the CDR3 is TGTGCCAGACGTAATCCGGACAATGCCAAAAACATTCAGTACTTC.

The chain couples TRBV9 to TRBJ2-3; 8 bases map to TRBD1. After removal of 0 bases from V and 2 bases from J, the junction contained 2 bases not matched to a gene. The germline V gene has CDR1 SGDLS and CDR2 YYNGEE. The CDR3 totals 15 residues. The CDR3 spells CASSVEGQATDTQYF. CDR3 coding DNA: TGTGCCAGCAGCGTAGAGGGACAGGCCACAGATACGCAGTATTTT.

J is TRBJ2-7 and V is TRBV19, with TRBD1 matching over 8 bases. V dropped 4 bases and J dropped 2; count of bases not matched to a gene: 1. The CDR3 sequence is 13 residues long. Germline V lookup: CDR1 LNHDA, CDR2 SQIVND (reference sequence). The DNA for the CDR3 is TGTGCCAGTAGTACACAGGGGGCCTACGAGCAGTACTTC. Residues: CASSTQGAYEQYF.

The V and J genes are TRBV5-6 and TRBJ2-5; 11 nucleotides line up with TRBD2. This CDR3 region has 17 residues. The V gene's germline CDR1 is SGHDT and CDR2 YYEEEE. The junction had 8 bases not matched to a gene; V was cut back by 3 bases and J by 1 base. The CDR3 DNA sequence: TGTGCCAGCAGCTCCCCTAGCGGGGGGTTCCTCCAAGAGACCCAGTACTTC. Translating it yields CASSSPSGGFLQETQYF. The entire variable domain, with the rest obtained from reference TRBV5-6 and TRBJ2-5, is as follows: DAGVTQSPTHLIKTRGQQVTLRCSPKSGHDTVSWYQQALGQGPQFIFQYYEEEERQRGNFPDRFSGHQFPNYSSELNVNALLLGDSALYLCASSSPSGGFLQETQYFGPGTRLLVL.

The chain links TRBV4-3 to TRBJ1-3; D might be TRBD1 (5 bases). The V end was cut by 0 bases, the J end by 2 bases, with 8 bases between. CDR1 LGHNA and CDR2 YSLEER come from the germline V gene. CDR3 length: 15 amino acids. This CDR3 is CASSQEWGAGNTIYF. CDR3 sequence (DNA): TGCGCCAGCAGCCAAGAATGGGGGGCTGGAAACACCATATATTTT.

The table lists this clone with a few counts. This chain links TRBV5-4 with TRBJ1-1, with a tentative D call TRBD1 (6 bases). CDR1 SGHNT and CDR2 YYREEE come from the germline V gene (reference sequence). Deletions cut 4 bases from V and 0 bases from J, with 13 bases between. This CDR3 region has 15 residues. CDR3 protein: CASSLRGGMNTEAFF. As DNA, the CDR3 is TGTGCCAGCAGCCTGAGAGGGGGTATGAACACTGAAGCTTTCTTT.

The chain carries TRBV7-9 and TRBJ1-5; 8 bases agree with TRBD1. This CDR3 has 16 amino acids. From germline, CDR1 is SEHNR and CDR2 FQNEAQ (reference sequence). V lost 5 bases and J lost 4; bases outside the gene matches: 10. The CDR3 sequence: CASSLDRGPVNQPQHF. The CDR3 nucleotides read TGTGCCAGCAGCCTCGACAGGGGACCCGTTAATCAGCCCCAGCATTTT. The full variable domain, rest sourced from reference TRBV7-9 and TRBJ1-5, is DTGVSQNPRHKITKRGQNVTFRCDPISEHNRLYWYRQTLGQGPEFLTYFQNEAQLEKSRLLSDRFSAERPKGSFSTLEIQRTEQGDSAMYLCASSLDRGPVNQPQHFGDGTRLSIL.

This rearrangement joins TRBV28 to TRBJ2-2, with 10 positions matching TRBD1. The CDR3 sequence is 18 residues long. The J segment lost 2 bases and the V segment lost 5 bases, leaving 11 bases of the junction unmatched. Germline CDR1 and CDR2: MDHEN and SYDVKM. The CDR3 DNA is TGTGCCAGCAGTATTAGGTCCGGGACAGGGGTTAACACCGGGGAGCTGTTTTTT. This encodes CASSIRSGTGVNTGELFF.

The V gene is TRBV27, the J gene TRBJ2-3; possibly TRBD1 for D (6 bases). Germline V gives CDR1 MNHEY, CDR2 SMNVEV (reference sequence). This CDR3 has 17 amino acids. V was cut by 5 bases and J by 3 bases, with 21 bases left in between. CDR3 DNA sequence: TGTGCCAGCAGTGGTTCGACAGGTATGATGGGGACAGATACGCAGTATTTT. This sequence encodes CASSGSTGMMGTDTQYF.

The chain has TRBV5-4 and TRBJ2-7, with D hard to call. V shed 0 bases and J shed 0 bases, with 10 bases lying between them. This CDR3 contains 15 residues. Germline values: CDR1 SGHNT, CDR2 YYREEE (reference sequence). The CDR3 loop is CASSLELSSSYEQYF. In DNA, the CDR3 is TGTGCCAGCAGCTTGGAGCTATCAAGCTCCTACGAGCAGTACTTC.

The chain links TRBV28 to TRBJ2-1; D is unclear. Germline CDR1 and CDR2: MDHEN and SYDVKM. Trimming cost V 2 bases and J 1 base, with 9 bases left between them. The CDR3 covers 15 residues. CDR3 sequence: CASSLAGESYNEQFF. In DNA form, the CDR3 reads TGTGCCAGCAGTTTAGCAGGCGAGTCCTACAATGAGCAGTTCTTC.

The chain carries TRBV7-3 and TRBJ2-1; 10 nucleotides align to TRBD1. This CDR3 has 16 amino acids. Germline V gives CDR1 SGHTA, CDR2 FQGTGA. V was clipped by 6 bases and J by 2 bases; unmatched bases: 7. The CDR3 here is CASSSDRGRPYNEQFF. The CDR3 nucleotides are TGTGCCAGCAGTTCCGACAGGGGGCGCCCCTACAATGAGCAGTTCTTC.

This chain links TRBV7-9 with TRBJ2-5; D is perhaps TRBD1 (5 bases). The CDR3 is made up of 14 amino acids. Per germline, CDR1 SEHNR and CDR2 FQNEAQ (reference sequence). Trimming cost V 0 bases and J 5 bases, with 10 bases left between them. For the CDR3, the DNA is TGTGCCAGCAGCTTAGCAGGGGCAGAGGAGACCCAGTACTTC. Encoded protein: CASSLAGAEETQYF.

This chain connects TRBV28 to TRBJ1-5; weak D call: TRBD1 (6 bases). Germline CDR1 and CDR2: MDHEN and SYDVKM. The ends were cut back, 6 bases at V and 2 bases at J, with 17 bases in the middle. The CDR3 has 16 residues. CDR3 protein: CASSQLQGMGNQPQHF. CDR3 DNA sequence: TGTGCCAGCAGCCAATTACAGGGAATGGGCAATCAGCCCCAGCATTTT.

The V call is TRBV27, the J call TRBJ1-5, with a tentative D call TRBD1 (5 bases). Between the trimmed V and J ends, which lost 2 bases and 2 bases, there was a span of 7 bases. Looked up from germline, CDR1 is MNHEY and CDR2 is SMNVEV (reference sequence). This CDR3 has 14 amino acids. In DNA form, the CDR3 reads TGTGCCAGCAGTTTAGCGGGGGGCAATCAGCCCCAGCATTTT. It encodes CASSLAGGNQPQHF.

The J gene is TRBJ2-7, the V gene TRBV5-8; 7 bases agree with TRBD1. Per germline, CDR1 SGHTS and CDR2 YDEGEE. V lost 4 bases and J lost 2; bases outside the gene matches: 6. This CDR3 spans 14 amino acids. The CDR3 reads CASSRGDRTYEQYF. For the CDR3, the DNA is TGTGCCAGCAGCCGTGGGGACAGAACCTACGAGCAGTACTTC.

V is TRBV2 and J is TRBJ2-5, with 12 bases fitting TRBD1. The CDR3 is 14 residues long. The trim removed 3 bases at V and 4 bases at J, leaving 0 bases unmatched. The germline V gene encodes CDR1 SNHLY and CDR2 FYNNEI. The CDR3: CASSEGQGAETQYF. The CDR3 nucleotides are TGTGCCAGCAGTGAGGGACAGGGGGCAGAGACCCAGTACTTC.

The chain employs TRBV2 and TRBJ2-5; 13 positions agree with TRBD2. Germline CDR1 SNHLY, CDR2 FYNNEI. V gave up 4 bases and J gave up 1 base; unmatched junction bases: 6. The CDR3 runs 17 residues. CDR3 protein: CASSATSGGGTQETQYF. Here the CDR3 DNA reads TGTGCCAGCAGTGCCACTAGCGGGGGGGGGACCCAAGAGACCCAGTACTTC.